This T cell receptor beta chain came from a study of T cells in Graves' hyperthyroidism and ophthalmopathy. RNA transcripts served as the template for amplifying TCR beta CDR3 regions. With the HTBI primer set, the TCR CDR3 went through a first round of RT-PCR. TCRdb re-derived calls from the multiplex PCR reads in MiXCR, one entry per CDR3 protein. The data show hundreds of thousands of distinct CDR3 sequences, under 20% seen once. This clonotype was seen a handful of times. Looked up from germline, CDR1 is SGDLS and CDR2 is YYNGEE. The ends were cut back, 2 bases at V and 7 bases at J, with 10 bases in the middle. The CDR3 is made up of 13 amino acids.

The sequence came from a young woman with Graves' hyperthyroidism. The genes are TRBV9 and TRBJ1-5; maybe TRBD1 (5 bases). The sequenced sample was blood. The CDR3 DNA reads as TGTGCCAGCAGCGTCGGGGGAAGGCAGCCCCAGCATTTT. This gives the protein CASSVGGRQPQHF. The whole variable domain, filled in from reference TRBV9 and TRBJ1-5, reads DSGVTQTPKHLITATGQRVTLRCSPRSGDLSVYWYQQSLDQGLQFLIQYYNGEERAKGNILERFSAQQFPDLHSELNLSSLELGDSALYFCASSVGGRQPQHFGDGTRLSIL.